This TCR beta chain is from a study of breast tumors, draining lymph nodes, adjacent tissues. As for this clonotype: What it recognizes is unknown.

The V gene's germline CDR1 is SGHTA and CDR2 FQGTGA. The V segment lost 3 bases and the J segment 6 bases; nucleotides outside the gene matches: 5. The CDR3 extends over 15 amino acids. TCRdb itself ran the multiplex PCR reads through MiXCR, one entry per CDR3 protein. The profile covers 15,000 to 20,000 distinct CDR3 sequences, with 45% appearing a single time and 10% to 15% taken by the ten largest. Overall study findings and caveats: Tumor TCR diversity was below lymph nodes but above nontumor tissue. Compared with basal-like, luminal-like tumors shared significantly more repertoire with nontumor tissue.

This chain links TRBV7-3 with TRBJ2-7, with 13 bases aligning to TRBD2. The source material was tumor-adjacent breast tissue. This clonotype was obtained from a female donor with breast cancer. Some clones in this sample may be carry-over from other donors' samples. This CDR3 is CASSLGGLAGAEQYF. In DNA, the CDR3 is TGTGCCAGCAGCTTGGGTGGACTAGCGGGAGCCGAGCAGTACTTC.